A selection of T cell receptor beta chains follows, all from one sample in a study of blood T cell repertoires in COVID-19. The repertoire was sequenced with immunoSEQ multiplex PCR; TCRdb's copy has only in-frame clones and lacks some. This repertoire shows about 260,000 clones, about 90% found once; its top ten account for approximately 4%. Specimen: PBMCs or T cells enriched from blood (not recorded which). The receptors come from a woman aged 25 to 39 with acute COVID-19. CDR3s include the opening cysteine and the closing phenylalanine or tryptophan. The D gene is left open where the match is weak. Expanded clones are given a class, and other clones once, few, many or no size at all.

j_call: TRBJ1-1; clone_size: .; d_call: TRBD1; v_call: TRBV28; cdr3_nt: TGTGCCAGCAGTTCACCCGAGGGGGACAGGGGAAGCACTGAAGCTTTCTTT; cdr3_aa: CASSSPEGDRGSTEAFF
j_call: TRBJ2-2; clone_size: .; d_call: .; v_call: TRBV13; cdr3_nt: TGTGCCAGCAGCTTTCAGGGAGGGGAGCTGTTTTTT; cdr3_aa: CASSFQGGELFF
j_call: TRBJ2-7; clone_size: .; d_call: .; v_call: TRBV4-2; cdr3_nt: TGTGCCAGCAGCCAAGGGGTGGCAGGGGCCGAGCAGTACTTC; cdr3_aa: CASSQGVAGAEQYF
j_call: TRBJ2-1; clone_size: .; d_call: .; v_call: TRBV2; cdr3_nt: TGTGCCAGCAGCCCGAAGGGGTCTTACGACAATGAGCAGTTCTTC; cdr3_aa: CASSPKGSYDNEQFF
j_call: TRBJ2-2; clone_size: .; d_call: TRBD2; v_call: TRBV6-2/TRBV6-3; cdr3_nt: TGTGCCAGCAGTTACCCGCGGGAGGGCCTCCCCGGGGAGCTGTTTTTT; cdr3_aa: CASSYPREGLPGELFF
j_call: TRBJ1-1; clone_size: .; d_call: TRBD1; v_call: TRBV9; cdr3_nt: TGTGCCAGCAGCGCTCCACAGGGGGTGAACACTGAAGCTTTCTTT; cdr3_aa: CASSAPQGVNTEAFF
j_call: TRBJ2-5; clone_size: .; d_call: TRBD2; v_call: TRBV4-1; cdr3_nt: TGCGCCAGCAGCCACCCCATCACCGGGACTAGCAAAGAGACCCAGTACTTC; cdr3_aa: CASSHPITGTSKETQYF
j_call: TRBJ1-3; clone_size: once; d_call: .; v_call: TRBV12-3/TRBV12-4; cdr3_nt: TGTGCCAGCAGTTTCTTCGGAAACACCATATATTTT; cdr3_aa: CASSFFGNTIYF
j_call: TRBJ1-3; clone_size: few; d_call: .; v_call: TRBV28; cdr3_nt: TGTGCCAGCAGTTTGCTTACAGGAAACACCATATATTTT; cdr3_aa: CASSLLTGNTIYF
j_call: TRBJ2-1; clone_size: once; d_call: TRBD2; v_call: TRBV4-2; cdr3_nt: TGTGCCAGCAGCCAAGATCTCGAGCGGGACGTCTACAATGAGCAGTTCTTC; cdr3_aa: CASSQDLERDVYNEQFF
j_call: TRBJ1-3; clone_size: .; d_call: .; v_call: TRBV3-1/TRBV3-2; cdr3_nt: TGTGCCAGCAGCCAAGATTGGGGGGGGTTGAGCGATGGAAACACCATATATTTT; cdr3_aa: CASSQDWGGLSDGNTIYF
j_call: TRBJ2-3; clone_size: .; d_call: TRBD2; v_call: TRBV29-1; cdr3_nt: TGCAGCGTTTCCGGGGAGGGAGATACGCAGTATTTT; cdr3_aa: CSVSGEGDTQYF
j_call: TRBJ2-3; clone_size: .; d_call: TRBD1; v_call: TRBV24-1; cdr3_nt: TGTGCCACCAGTCATGACAGGGGATGGGATACGCAGTATTTT; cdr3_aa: CATSHDRGWDTQYF
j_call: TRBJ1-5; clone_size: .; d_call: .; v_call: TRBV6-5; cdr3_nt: TGTGCCAGCAGCCCATTGGGCACTAGCAATCAGCCCCAGCATTTT; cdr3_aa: CASSPLGTSNQPQHF
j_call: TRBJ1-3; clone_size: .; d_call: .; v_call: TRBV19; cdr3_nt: TGTGCCAGTACGTCCCCCGGGGGAAACACCATATATTTT; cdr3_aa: CASTSPGGNTIYF
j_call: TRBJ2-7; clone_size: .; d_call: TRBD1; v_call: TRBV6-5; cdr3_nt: TGTGCCAGCCGGGACAGGGTGCGCGACGAGCAGTACTTC; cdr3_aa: CASRDRVRDEQYF
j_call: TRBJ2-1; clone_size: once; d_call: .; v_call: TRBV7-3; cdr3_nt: TGTGCCAGCAGCTTAGAAGGGGTCGATGAGCAGTTCTTC; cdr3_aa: CASSLEGVDEQFF
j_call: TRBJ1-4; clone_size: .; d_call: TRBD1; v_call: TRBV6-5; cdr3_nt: TGTGCCACCCGAGGGACAGATAATGAAAAACTGTTTTTT; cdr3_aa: CATRGTDNEKLFF
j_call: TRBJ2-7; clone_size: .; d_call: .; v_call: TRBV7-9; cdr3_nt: TGTGCCAGCAGCTTAGCGGAGGACAGCTACGAGCAGTACTTC; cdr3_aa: CASSLAEDSYEQYF
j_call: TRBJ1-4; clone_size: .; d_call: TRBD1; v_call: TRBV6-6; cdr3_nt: TGTGCCAGCAGTTACCCAAGGACAGGCGGTAATGAAAAACTGTTTTTT; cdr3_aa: CASSYPRTGGNEKLFF
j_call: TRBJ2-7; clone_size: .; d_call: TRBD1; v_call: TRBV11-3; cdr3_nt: TGTGCCAGCAGCCCCGACAGGGAAACCAAGCAGTACTTC; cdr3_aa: CASSPDRETKQYF
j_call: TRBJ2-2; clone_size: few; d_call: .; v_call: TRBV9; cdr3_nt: TGTGCCAGCAGCGTAGGGACAAAAAACACCGGGGAGCTGTTTTTT; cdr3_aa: CASSVGTKNTGELFF
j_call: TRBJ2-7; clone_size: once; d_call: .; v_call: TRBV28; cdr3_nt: TGTGCCAGCAGTTCTAGGTTCTCGCCCTACGAGCAGTACTTC; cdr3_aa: CASSSRFSPYEQYF
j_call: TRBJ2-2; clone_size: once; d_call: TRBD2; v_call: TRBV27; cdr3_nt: TGTGCCAGCAGCCGGGTGGCGGGAGGGTTATCCGGGGAGCTGTTTTTT; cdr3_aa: CASSRVAGGLSGELFF
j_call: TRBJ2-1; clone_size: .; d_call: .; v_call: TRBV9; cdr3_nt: TGTGCCAGCAGCGTAGCAGGATACAATGAGCAGTTCTTC; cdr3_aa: CASSVAGYNEQFF
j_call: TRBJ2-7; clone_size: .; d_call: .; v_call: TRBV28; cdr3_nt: TGTGCCAGCACCCCGACTAGTGAAGAGTACGAGCAGTACTTC; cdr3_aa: CASTPTSEEYEQYF
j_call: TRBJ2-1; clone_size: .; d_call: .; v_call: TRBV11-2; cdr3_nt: TGTGCCAGCAGCCCAGGGCTGCAACGGGAGCAGTTCTTC; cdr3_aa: CASSPGLQREQFF
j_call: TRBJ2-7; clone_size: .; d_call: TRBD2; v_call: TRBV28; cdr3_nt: TGTGCCAGCAGTTTAGTCATGGCGGTAGCGGGCGCATACGAGCAGTACTTC; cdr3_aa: CASSLVMAVAGAYEQYF
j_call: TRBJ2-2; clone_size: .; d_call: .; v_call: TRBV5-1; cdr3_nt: TGCGCCAGCAGCCCACGTTCCTGGGGCCTGGGAACCGGGGAGCTGTTTTTT; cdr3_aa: CASSPRSWGLGTGELFF
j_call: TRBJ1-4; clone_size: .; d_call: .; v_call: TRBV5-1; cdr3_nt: TGCGCCAGCAGCTTGGAGGGAAGGGGTGAAAAACTGTTTTTT; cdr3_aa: CASSLEGRGEKLFF
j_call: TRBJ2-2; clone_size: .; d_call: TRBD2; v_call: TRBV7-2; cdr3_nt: TGTGCCAGCAGCTCGGGACTATCCGGGACCGGGGAGCTGTTTTTT; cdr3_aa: CASSSGLSGTGELFF
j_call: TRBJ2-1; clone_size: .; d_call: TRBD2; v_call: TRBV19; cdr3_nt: TGTGCCAGTAGCCGTCCAGCGGGGAGCTCCTACAATGAGCAGTTCTTC; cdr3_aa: CASSRPAGSSYNEQFF
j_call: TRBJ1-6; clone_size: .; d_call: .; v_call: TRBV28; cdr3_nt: TGTGCCAGCAGTTTGCGGGATTCACCCCTCCACTTT; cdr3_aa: CASSLRDSPLHF
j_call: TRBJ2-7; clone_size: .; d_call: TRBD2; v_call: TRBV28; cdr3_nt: TGTGCCAGCAGCCCGGGGACTAGCGACGAGCAGTACTTC; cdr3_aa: CASSPGTSDEQYF
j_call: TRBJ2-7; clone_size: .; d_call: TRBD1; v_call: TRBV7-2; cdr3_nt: TGTGCCAGCAGCAGGGGAGGGGGACAGGGGACCTACGAGCAGTACTTC; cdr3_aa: CASSRGGGQGTYEQYF
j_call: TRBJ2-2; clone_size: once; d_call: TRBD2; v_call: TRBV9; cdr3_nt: TGTGCCAGCAGCGCCTCTGGCGGGAGAGGTACCGGGGAGCTGTTTTTT; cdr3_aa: CASSASGGRGTGELFF
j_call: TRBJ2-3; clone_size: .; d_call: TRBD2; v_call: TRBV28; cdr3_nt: TGTGCCAGCAGTTTACGTGGACTAGCAGCAGATACGCAGTATTTT; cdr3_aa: CASSLRGLAADTQYF
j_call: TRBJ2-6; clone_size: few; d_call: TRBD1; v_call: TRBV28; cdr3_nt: TGTGCCACCTATTCACCGGGACAGGGTGATTCCGGGGCCAACGTCCTGACTTTC; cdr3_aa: CATYSPGQGDSGANVLTF
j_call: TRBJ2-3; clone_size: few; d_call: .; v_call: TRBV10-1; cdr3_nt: TGCGCCAGCGGCGACTCGGGAGACGGGACAGATACGCAGTATTTT; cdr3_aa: CASGDSGDGTDTQYF
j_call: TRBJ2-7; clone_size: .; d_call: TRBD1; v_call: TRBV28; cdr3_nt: TGTGCCAGCAGTTTCTTAAGACAGGGCCGATCCTACGAGCAGTACTTC; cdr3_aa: CASSFLRQGRSYEQYF
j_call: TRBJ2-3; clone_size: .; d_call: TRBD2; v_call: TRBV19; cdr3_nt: TGTGCCAGTAGTATCCTAGCGGGAGCTTCAGATACGCAGTATTTT; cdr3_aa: CASSILAGASDTQYF
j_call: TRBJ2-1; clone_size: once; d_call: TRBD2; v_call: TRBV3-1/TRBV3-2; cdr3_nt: TGTGCCAGCAGCCAAGATCGGCGGGAGGGTGAGCAGTTCTTC; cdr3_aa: CASSQDRREGEQFF